The 9 T cell receptor beta chains listed next were all sequenced from one sample in a study of lymphopenia after photon versus proton radiotherapy. Libraries were prepared by immunoSEQ multiplex PCR; TCRdb keeps only in-frame clonotypes and omits some of them. The sample holds 70,000 to 95,000 clones, about four fifths seen once. The sequenced sample was peripheral blood, obtained from a patient treated with proton-based radiotherapy. These receptors originate from a man in his fifties or sixties with pancreatic cancer.

The V call is TRBV5-5, the J call TRBJ2-6, with D possibly matching TRBD1 (6 bases). This CDR3 is built from 16 residues. Germline lookup yields CDR1 SGHKS and CDR2 YYEKEE (reference sequence). Trimming stripped 3 bases from V and 0 bases from J, with 10 bases between. Here the CDR3 DNA reads TGTGCCAGCAGCTCGGACAGCTTCTCTGGGGCCAACGTCCTGACTTTC. Amino acid sequence: CASSSDSFSGANVLTF. Full variable domain (missing parts from reference TRBV5-5 and TRBJ2-6): DAGVTQSPTHLIKTRGQQVTLRCSPISGHKSVSWYQQVLGQGPQFIFQYYEKEERGRGNFPDRFSARQFPNYSSELNVNALLLGDSALYLCASSSDSFSGANVLTFGAGSRLTVL.

This chain joins TRBV5-1 and TRBJ2-5; either TRBD1 or TRBD2 may fit D (5 bases each). V dropped 5 bases and J dropped 2 bases, with 10 bases sitting between them. CDR3 length: 13 amino acids. CDR1 and CDR2 from the germline V gene are SGHRS and YFSETQ. This CDR3 reads CASRSGPQETQYF. CDR3 sequence (DNA): TGCGCCAGCAGATCGGGACCGCAAGAGACCCAGTACTTC. The entire variable domain, with the rest obtained from reference TRBV5-1 and TRBJ2-5, is as follows: KAGVTQTPRYLIKTRGQQVTLSCSPISGHRSVSWYQQTPGQGLQFLFEYFSETQRNKGNFPGRFSGRQFSNSRSEMNVSTLELGDSALYLCASRSGPQETQYFGPGTRLLVL.

This chain uses TRBV7-8 with TRBJ2-7, with 8 nucleotides matching TRBD2. Trimming removed 5 bases from V and 5 bases from J; junction bases left unmatched: 8. This CDR3 spans 14 amino acids. Germline CDR1 and CDR2: SGHVS and FQNEAQ. DNA for the CDR3: TGTGCCAGCAGCCCGGGACTAGGAATACACGAGCAGTACTTC. The encoded protein is CASSPGLGIHEQYF. The entire variable domain, with the rest obtained from reference TRBV7-8 and TRBJ2-7, is as follows: GAGVSQSPRYKVAKRGQDVALRCDPISGHVSLFWYQQALGQGPEFLTYFQNEAQLDKSGLPSDRFFAERPEGSVSTLKIQRTQQEDSAVYLCASSPGLGIHEQYFGPGTRLTVT.

J is TRBJ2-5 and V is TRBV5-1, with a tentative D call TRBD1 (5 bases). The CDR3 length is 14 residues. Trimming cost V 7 bases and J 5 bases, with 18 bases left between them. Per germline, CDR1 SGHRS and CDR2 YFSETQ. CDR3 protein: CASRPGWGRETQYF. The CDR3 bases are TGCGCCAGCCGCCCCGGGTGGGGCCGGGAGACCCAGTACTTC.

CDR3 amino acids: CASRSSRRPYEQYF. In nucleotides, the CDR3 is TGTGCCAGCAGGTCCTCCAGGAGGCCCTACGAGCAGTACTTC. The chain uses TRBV6-5 and TRBJ2-7, with D perhaps TRBD2 (5 bases). Per the germline V gene, CDR1 is MNHEY and CDR2 is SVGAGI. The CDR3 is made up of 14 amino acids. Between the trimmed V and J ends, which lost 6 bases and 2 bases, there was a span of 14 bases.

This rearrangement joins TRBV9 to TRBJ1-2; no reliable D call. V lost 0 bases, J lost 2 bases, and 11 bases lay in between. Germline CDR1 is SGDLS and CDR2 is YYNGEE. This CDR3 is 15 amino acids long. The CDR3, as DNA: TGTGCCAGCAGCGTAGAATCGGTGATGAACTATGGCTACACCTTC. Protein product: CASSVESVMNYGYTF. The whole variable domain, filled in from reference TRBV9 and TRBJ1-2, reads DSGVTQTPKHLITATGQRVTLRCSPRSGDLSVYWYQQSLDQGLQFLIQYYNGEERAKGNILERFSAQQFPDLHSELNLSSLELGDSALYFCASSVESVMNYGYTFGSGTRLTVV.

The rearrangement uses TRBV2 and TRBJ2-7; 7 bases fit TRBD2. The CDR3 is 14 amino acids. The V segment lost 6 bases and the J segment 4 bases; nucleotides outside the gene matches: 9. Looked up from germline, CDR1 is SNHLY and CDR2 is FYNNEI. CDR3 nucleotide sequence: TGTGCCAGCAGAGGGTCGGGGGGTTCTTACGAGCAGTACTTC. Translated: CASRGSGGSYEQYF.

The V call is TRBV28, the J call TRBJ2-1; 11 bases are a match to TRBD2. The V and J ends lost 5 bases and 2 bases, in that order; junction bases with no gene match: 5. This CDR3 region has 16 residues. Germline values: CDR1 MDHEN, CDR2 SYDVKM. The CDR3: CASSRSGRGAYNEQFF. CDR3 nucleotides: TGTGCCAGCAGTCGTAGCGGGAGGGGCGCCTACAATGAGCAGTTCTTC.

This chain connects TRBV30 to TRBJ1-3; unclear D gene. V lost 1 base and J 4 bases, leaving 11 bases between the germline ends. The CDR3 totals 14 residues. Germline CDR1 GTSNPN, CDR2 SVGIG (reference sequence). CDR3 sequence: CAWSAGLGGNTIYF. CDR3 sequence (DNA): TGTGCCTGGAGTGCAGGTCTGGGAGGAAACACCATATATTTT.